The next 28 T cell receptor beta chains were all read from a single sample in a study of cytotoxic CD8 clonotypes in ibrutinib-treated CLL. Repertoires were generated with immunoSEQ multiplex PCR, while TCRdb's copy carries only in-frame clones and drops some. Of about 92,000 clones listed, 77% are singletons. The sample was PBMCs, taken after 24 months of ibrutinib treatment. These receptor sequences come from a human donor with chronic lymphocytic leukemia.

V and J are TRBV28 and TRBJ2-5, with 8 nucleotides matching TRBD2. V gave up 6 bases and J gave up 7 bases; unmatched junction bases: 16. Germline assignment: CDR1 MDHEN and CDR2 SYDVKM. This CDR3 is built from 16 residues. The CDR3 sequence: CASRDPAGVIVRTQYF. CDR3 in DNA: TGTGCCAGCAGGGATCCAGCGGGAGTAATCGTTAGGACCCAGTACTTC. Using reference TRBV28 and TRBJ2-5 for the parts outside the CDR3, the full variable domain is DVKVTQSSRYLVKRTGEKVFLECVQDMDHENMFWYRQDPGLGLRLIYFSYDVKMKEKGDIPEGYSVSREKKERFSLILESASTNQTSMYLCASRDPAGVIVRTQYFGPGTRLLVL.

This sequence joins TRBV19 and TRBJ1-6; D gene ambiguous. This CDR3 is built from 17 residues. Germline V gene lookup returns CDR1 LNHDA and CDR2 SQIVND (reference sequence). Trimming took off 4 bases at V and 0 bases at J, with 13 bases between the two ends. The CDR3 bases are TGTGCCAGTAGTACCGGAGGAATTAGCTCCTATAATTCACCCCTCCACTTT. This gives the protein CASSTGGISSYNSPLHF.

V usage is TRBV28 and J usage is TRBJ2-7, with 8 bases lining up with TRBD1. Germline V gene sequence: CDR1 MDHEN, CDR2 SYDVKM. The CDR3 runs to 16 residues. V shed 5 bases and J 0 bases; nucleotides not matched to a gene: 9. The CDR3 reads CASSILPGQVSYEQYF. The DNA for the CDR3 is TGTGCCAGCAGTATCCTACCGGGACAGGTCTCCTACGAGCAGTACTTC.

The chain combines TRBV11-3 with TRBJ2-7, with unresolved D. Germline loops: CDR1 SGHNT, CDR2 YENEEA. V was trimmed by 0 bases and J by 6 bases, leaving 9 bases between them. The CDR3 loop spans 13 amino acids. The CDR3: CASSLEGSREQYF. The CDR3 DNA reads TGTGCCAGCAGCTTAGAAGGCTCACGCGAGCAGTACTTC.

This chain's CDR3 is CASSRVGNYGYTF. CDR3 in DNA: TGTGCCAGCAGCAGGGTGGGTAACTATGGCTACACCTTC. V and J are TRBV6-6 and TRBJ1-2; a possible D gene is TRBD1 (5 bases). The CDR3 covers 13 residues. From germline, CDR1 is MNHNY and CDR2 SVGAGI (reference sequence). Trimming left V 6 bases short and J 1 base short, with 9 bases between.

V usage is TRBV6-6 and J usage is TRBJ1-5; D may be TRBD1 (6 bases). There are 15 residues in the CDR3. Germline CDR1 reads MNHNY; CDR2 reads SVGAGI (reference sequence). Trimming removed 6 bases at V and 0 bases at J, with 12 bases between. The CDR3 coding sequence is TGTGCCAGCAGCCGTCGGACAGATAGCAATCAGCCCCAGCATTTT. Its translation is CASSRRTDSNQPQHF.

V gene TRBV28 combines with J gene TRBJ2-2; 13 bases fit TRBD2. With 5 bases clipped from V and 7 bases from J, the junction kept 10 bases outside the gene matches. This CDR3 is 17 amino acids long. Germline-derived CDR1 and CDR2 are MDHEN and SYDVKM. The CDR3 loop reads CASSKGTSGKGVGELFF. As DNA, the CDR3 is TGTGCCAGCAGTAAAGGGACTAGCGGGAAAGGGGTCGGGGAGCTGTTTTTT.

This clone was found once. CDR3 in amino acids: CASSITGALNTEAFF. CDR3 nucleotide sequence: TGTGCCAGTAGTATCACAGGAGCCTTGAACACTGAAGCTTTCTTT. The chain couples TRBV19 to TRBJ1-1; tentatively, D is TRBD1 (5 bases). The CDR3 contains 15 residues. Trimming stripped 3 bases from V and 0 bases from J, with 11 bases between. CDR1 LNHDA and CDR2 SQIVND come from the germline V gene (reference sequence).

The rearrangement links TRBV7-2 to TRBJ2-5; 11 nucleotides align to TRBD2. The CDR3 extends over 17 amino acids. The V gene's germline CDR1 is SGHTA and CDR2 FQGNSA. Trimming cost V 2 bases and J 2 bases; bases outside gene matches: 7. CDR3 loop: CASSLSALAGVQETQYF. As DNA, the CDR3 is TGTGCCAGCAGCTTATCAGCACTAGCGGGGGTTCAAGAGACCCAGTACTTC.

The chain combines TRBV2 with TRBJ1-5; maybe TRBD1 (6 bases). V lost 6 bases and J lost 7, with 13 bases in between. The CDR3 has 13 amino acids. CDR1 and CDR2 (germline): SNHLY, FYNNEI. CDR3 in DNA: TGTGCCAGCAGGCCCCAGGGGTTCCAGCCCCAGCATTTT. This sequence encodes CASRPQGFQPQHF.

CDR3 DNA: TGTGCCAGCAGCTTAATGTCCCAGAACACTGAAGCTTTCTTT. It yields the protein CASSLMSQNTEAFF. V is TRBV7-9 and J is TRBJ1-1; D gene uncertain. V dropped 2 bases and J dropped 1 base, with 8 bases sitting between them. The CDR3 has 14 residues. Per germline, CDR1 SEHNR and CDR2 FQNEAQ (reference sequence).

The chain recombines TRBV7-3 with TRBJ1-2, with TRBD1 matching over 8 bases. Germline loops: CDR1 SGHTA, CDR2 FQGTGA. V gave up 2 bases and J gave up 5 bases; unmatched junction bases: 1. CDR3 size: 13 residues. The CDR3 here is CASSLQGAYGYTF. DNA of the CDR3: TGTGCCAGCAGCTTACAGGGGGCTTATGGCTACACCTTC.

The chain combines TRBV6-5 with TRBJ2-7; a possible D gene is TRBD2 (5 bases). The V gene lost 5 bases and the J gene lost 3 bases, with 14 bases spanning the gap. The CDR3 contains 14 residues. In germline, CDR1 is MNHEY, CDR2 SVGAGI. The CDR3 DNA follows: TGTGCCAGCAGTCGCCGGGGTAGACTCTACGAGCAGTACTTC. Translated: CASSRRGRLYEQYF.

This clone occurred many times. The chain uses TRBV7-9 and TRBJ2-7; TRBD2 agrees at 8 bases. Losses at the gene ends were 2 bases for V and 3 bases for J; bases not matched to a gene: 9. CDR1 is SEHNR and CDR2 is FQNEAQ in the germline V gene (reference sequence). This CDR3 comprises 16 residues. The chain's CDR3 is CASSLITGGALYEQYF. The CDR3 region has the DNA TGTGCCAGCAGCTTAATTACGGGAGGGGCCCTCTACGAGCAGTACTTC.

This clone was observed a handful of times. The V gene is TRBV6-6, the J gene TRBJ2-1, with 9 nucleotides matching TRBD2. The CDR3 is 13 amino acids. Losses at the gene ends were 6 bases for V and 8 bases for J; bases not matched to a gene: 5. In germline, CDR1 is MNHNY, CDR2 SVGAGI (reference sequence). As DNA, the CDR3 is TGTGCCAGCAGGGGACTAGCTGTCTATGAGCAGTTCTTC. It translates to CASRGLAVYEQFF.

A note on this clone: This same CDR3 is encoded by further DNA sequences in the sample. The chain combines TRBV5-1 with TRBJ2-1; tentatively, D is TRBD1 (5 bases). V was cut by 0 bases and J by 4 bases, with 8 bases left in between. Germline values: CDR1 SGHRS, CDR2 YFSETQ. The CDR3 has 14 residues. The CDR3 DNA follows: TGCGCCAGCAGCTTGGCCTCAGGGTACAATGAGCAGTTCTTC. Its translation: CASSLASGYNEQFF.

The rearrangement links TRBV29-1 to TRBJ1-1; 7 bases line up with TRBD1. The germline V gene encodes CDR1 SQVTM and CDR2 ANQGSEA. This CDR3 comprises 14 residues. V lost 6 bases, J lost 3 bases, and 10 bases stayed unmatched. CDR3 amino acids: CSVTGISVDTEAFF. CDR3 DNA: TGCAGCGTGACAGGGATCTCGGTAGACACTGAAGCTTTCTTT.

This chain uses TRBV2 with TRBJ2-1, with TRBD1 matching over 7 bases. V lost 2 bases and J lost 2; bases outside the gene matches: 9. Germline V CDR1 and CDR2: SNHLY, FYNNEI. The CDR3 covers 17 residues. CDR3 nucleotides: TGTGCCAGCAGTGAAACCCAGACAGGGCGAGCCTACAATGAGCAGTTCTTC. This encodes CASSETQTGRAYNEQFF.

The V gene is TRBV5-4, the J gene TRBJ2-7; 11 bases align to TRBD2. Looked up from germline, CDR1 is SGHNT and CDR2 is YYREEE (reference sequence). V lost 0 bases, J lost 5 bases, and 1 base stayed unmatched. The CDR3 has 14 amino acids. DNA for the CDR3: TGTGCCAGCAGCTTGGAACTAGCGGGAGACGAGCAGTACTTC. Protein sequence: CASSLELAGDEQYF.

The chain has TRBV6-5 and TRBJ2-7, with a tentative D call TRBD2 (6 bases). The CDR3 runs 14 residues. With 6 bases removed from V and 0 bases from J, the gap between germline ends came to 12 bases. The germline CDR1 and CDR2 sequences are MNHEY and SVGAGI. Here the CDR3 DNA reads TGTGCCAGCAGGGCGGGGTACCTCTCCTACGAGCAGTACTTC. Its translation is CASRAGYLSYEQYF.

The chain combines TRBV27 with TRBJ2-5; TRBD1 matches at 9 bases. The germline V gene has CDR1 MNHEY and CDR2 SMNVEV (reference sequence). Unmatched junction bases numbered 13, after V lost 6 bases and J lost 5 bases. This CDR3 has 16 residues. CDR3 nucleotides: TGTGCCAGCAGCCCATCCCTGGGACAGGGTCGGGAGACCCAGTACTTC. Protein sequence: CASSPSLGQGRETQYF.

CDR3 coding DNA: TGTGCCAGCAGTTATAATGACCGGCCCTACGAGCAGTACTTC. It codes for CASSYNDRPYEQYF. The chain employs TRBV6-5 and TRBJ2-7; D call uncertain. From germline, CDR1 is MNHEY and CDR2 SVGAGI. The CDR3 spans 14 residues. The germline V and J ends were trimmed by 3 bases and 2 bases, with 11 bases remaining between them.

V usage is TRBV19 and J usage is TRBJ1-2; D might be TRBD1 (5 bases). The V gene's germline CDR1 is LNHDA and CDR2 SQIVND (reference sequence). With 5 bases removed from V and 8 bases from J, the gap between germline ends came to 18 bases. CDR3 size: 14 residues. The CDR3 here is CASSSQAYLGGYTF. CDR3 bases: TGTGCCAGTAGTTCACAGGCCTATCTAGGCGGCTACACCTTC.

V is TRBV30 and J is TRBJ2-2; tentatively, D is TRBD1 (5 bases). Per germline, CDR1 GTSNPN and CDR2 SVGIG (reference sequence). The CDR3 consists of 15 residues. V dropped 1 base and J dropped 7 bases, with 16 bases sitting between them. DNA of the CDR3: TGTGCCTGGAGTGAGCCTTGGCAGGGCGGCGGGGAGCTGTTTTTT. This translates into CAWSEPWQGGGELFF.

The chain joins TRBV15 to TRBJ2-2; D is unresolved. Trimming stripped 5 bases from V and 2 bases from J, with 12 bases between. The CDR3 is 15 amino acids. Per germline, CDR1 LNHNV and CDR2 YYDKDF (reference sequence). The CDR3 protein is CATSRTNQNTGELFF. The CDR3 nucleotides are TGTGCCACCAGCCGAACCAACCAAAACACCGGGGAGCTGTTTTTT. The full variable domain, its missing parts supplied by reference TRBV15 and TRBJ2-2, is DAMVIQNPRYQVTQFGKPVTLSCSQTLNHNVMYWYQQKSSQAPKLLFHYYDKDFNNEADTPDNFQSRRPNTSFCFLDIRSPGLGDTAMYLCATSRTNQNTGELFFGEGSRLTVL.

This clone was observed once. V usage is TRBV5-1 and J usage is TRBJ2-7; the match to TRBD1 covers 8 bases. Trimming at V came to 4 bases and at J to 6 bases, leaving 9 bases not matched to a gene. Germline V gives CDR1 SGHRS, CDR2 YFSETQ. This CDR3 spans 14 amino acids. CDR3 protein: CASSLGQDMSEQYF. CDR3 nucleotide sequence: TGCGCCAGCAGCCTGGGACAGGACATGAGCGAGCAGTACTTC.

The chain employs TRBV6-1 and TRBJ2-1; 9 positions agree with TRBD2. The CDR3 loop spans 15 amino acids. Germline CDR1 and CDR2: MNHNS and SASEGT. V was clipped by 3 bases and J by 3 bases; unmatched bases: 3. As DNA, the CDR3 is TGTGCCAGCAGTGATAGCGGGGGAATCTACAATGAGCAGTTCTTC. Protein product: CASSDSGGIYNEQFF.

CDR3 DNA: TGTGCCACCAGCAGGGAACTGGGGGGCCACGAGCAGTACTTC. Encoded protein: CATSRELGGHEQYF. The chain links TRBV15 to TRBJ2-7; D may match TRBD1 or TRBD2 (6 bases each). This CDR3 is built from 14 residues. From germline, CDR1 is LNHNV and CDR2 YYDKDF (reference sequence). V lost 3 bases and J lost 5, with 14 bases in between.